These T cell receptor beta chains were read from a single sample in a study of human thymus T cells. Using immunoSEQ multiplex PCR, the repertoire was profiled, and TCRdb retains in-frame clones only, with some absent. The data show about 130,000 clones, around 94% seen once. The sample taken for sequencing was thymus tissue. The source of these receptors is a boy under three years old with a congenital heart defect but otherwise immunologically healthy. The CDR3 runs from the conserved cysteine through the conserved F or W. Fields, in order: J gene, clone size, CDR3 length, D gene, V gene, CDR3 DNA, CDR3 protein. D genes are given only for firm matches. The size of a clone is reported for some rows only, either as once, few or many, or as a class for expanded clones.

TRBJ2-1 NA 15 NA TRBV11-2 TGTGCCAGCAGCTCCGGGACTCCGCCGGGCAATGAGCAGTTCTTC CASSSGTPPGNEQFF
TRBJ1-6 NA 15 TRBD1 TRBV11-2 TGTGCCAGCAGCTTAGTTTCGGACAGGCATTCACCCCTCCACTTT CASSLVSDRHSPLHF
TRBJ1-3 NA 15 NA TRBV30 TGTGCCTGGAGTGTACCCCACTTTTTTGGAAACACCATATATTTT CAWSVPHFFGNTIYF
TRBJ2-1 NA 11 NA TRBV21-1 TGTGCCAGCACCCTGGTGGCTGAGCAGTTCTTC CASTLVAEQFF
TRBJ2-2 NA 16 TRBD2 TRBV9 TGTGCCAGCAGCGTAGAGGGGACTAGCGGGGCCGGGGAGCTGTTTTTT CASSVEGTSGAGELFF
TRBJ1-4 NA 15 NA TRBV6-1 TGTGCCAGCAGTGACAGTTACCTAACTAATGAAAAACTGTTTTTT CASSDSYLTNEKLFF
TRBJ1-1 NA 14 NA TRBV4-3 TGCGCCAGCAGCCAAGGCGAGGCGAACACTGAAGCTTTCTTT CASSQGEANTEAFF
TRBJ1-6 NA 15 NA TRBV5-1 TGCGCCAGCAGATATGGTGACGGCTATAATTCACCCCTCCACTTT CASRYGDGYNSPLHF
TRBJ1-1 NA 21 NA TRBV14 TGTGCCAGCAGCCAACATCCCCCCCGGATCGAAACAGGGACTTGGAACACTGAAGCTTTCTTT CASSQHPPRIETGTWNTEAFF
TRBJ2-2 NA 15 NA TRBV7-7 TGTGCTAGCAGCCGTCCCAGGGGTGAGGTCGGGGAGCTGTTTTTT CASSRPRGEVGELFF
TRBJ1-5 NA 17 TRBD1 TRBV11-2 TGTGCCAGCAGCTTAGGGGGACAGGGCAACCGCAATCAGCCCCAGCATTTT CASSLGGQGNRNQPQHF
TRBJ1-2 once 15 TRBD1 TRBV5-1 TGCGCCAGCAGCCTGGGGACAGGGGAAAACTATGGCTACACCTTC CASSLGTGENYGYTF
TRBJ1-1 NA 14 NA TRBV13 TGTGCCAGCAGCTCAGCGGGACAGAACACTGAAGCTTTCTTT CASSSAGQNTEAFF
TRBJ2-6 NA 21 TRBD2 TRBV6-1 TGTGCCAGCAGTGAAGGGAGCCGGACTAGCGGGGGTTTCTCTGGGGCCAACGTCCTGACTTTC CASSEGSRTSGGFSGANVLTF
TRBJ2-7 NA 14 NA TRBV11-2 TGTGCCAGCAGCCCGGGACCGGGGTCCTACGAGCAGTACTTC CASSPGPGSYEQYF
TRBJ2-7 NA 16 NA TRBV30 TGTGCCTGGAGTGTAACGAGTGGTCCAGGGACCTACGAGCAGTACTTC CAWSVTSGPGTYEQYF
TRBJ1-4 NA 18 NA TRBV5-6 TGTGCCAGCAGCTTGTCTCCCCAAAAACGGGCAGGAAGGGAAAAACTGTTTTTT CASSLSPQKRAGREKLFF
TRBJ1-6 NA 15 NA TRBV30 TGTGCCTTGGGTACAGGGAGCTCCTATAATTCACCCCTCCACTTT CALGTGSSYNSPLHF
TRBJ1-3 NA 15 NA TRBV2 TGTGCCAGCAGTGCTCAGGGGTACTCTGGAAACACCATATATTTT CASSAQGYSGNTIYF
TRBJ2-7 NA 13 NA TRBV7-2 TGTGCCAGCAGCTTAGCAACTCCTAACGAGCAGTACTTC CASSLATPNEQYF
TRBJ2-1 NA 13 NA TRBV5-1 TGCGCCAGCAGCTTGGGGGGTTACAATGAGCAGTTCTTC CASSLGGYNEQFF
TRBJ1-2 NA 13 TRBD1 TRBV13 TGTGCCAGCAGCCAGGGACAGGACTATGGCTACACCTTC CASSQGQDYGYTF
TRBJ2-3 NA 15 NA TRBV9 TGTGCCAGCAGCGTACGGCCAGGGCAGTCAGATACGCAGTATTTT CASSVRPGQSDTQYF
TRBJ1-1 once 14 NA TRBV7-2 TGTGCCAGCAGTCTTTCCGGGAGGAACACTGAAGCTTTCTTT CASSLSGRNTEAFF
TRBJ2-3 NA 17 TRBD2 TRBV4-3 TGCGCCAGCAGCCAAGAGGGGCGGGGGGGCCAAACAGATACGCAGTATTTT CASSQEGRGGQTDTQYF
TRBJ1-1 NA 14 TRBD1 TRBV5-5 TGTGCCAGCAGCCCTTGGACAGGAAACACTGAAGCTTTCTTT CASSPWTGNTEAFF
TRBJ2-2 NA 16 NA TRBV6-1 TGTGCCAGCAGTGACCCCCGGACAGCGGTCACCGGGGAGCTGTTTTTT CASSDPRTAVTGELFF
TRBJ2-7 NA 16 TRBD2 TRBV4-2 TGTGCCAGCAGCCAGCAACTAGCGGGGCCAAACTACGAGCAGTACTTC CASSQQLAGPNYEQYF
TRBJ1-2 once 14 TRBD1 TRBV4-3 TGCGCCAGCAGCCCAGACAGGGGGAACTATGGCTACACCTTC CASSPDRGNYGYTF
TRBJ2-7 NA 15 TRBD1 TRBV7-9 TGTGCCAGCAGTTCCTTACCGGGACAGCGCTACGAGCAGTACTTC CASSSLPGQRYEQYF
TRBJ2-7 once 13 NA TRBV10-3 TGTGCCATCAGCGTGACGAGCTCCTACGAGCAGTACTTC CAISVTSSYEQYF
TRBJ2-1 once 14 TRBD2 TRBV6-1 TGTGCCAGCAGTGAGGGTCCTAGCGGGGATAGACAGTTCTTC CASSEGPSGDRQFF
TRBJ2-7 NA 15 TRBD1 TRBV19 TGTGCCAGTAGTCCTTTCGACAGGGGCTCCTACGAGCAGTACTTC CASSPFDRGSYEQYF
TRBJ1-6 NA 14 NA TRBV28 TGTGCCAGCAGTTTAAAGGGTAGGGATTCACCCCTCCACTTT CASSLKGRDSPLHF
TRBJ2-7 NA 14 NA TRBV5-1 TGCGCCAGCAGCTGCCGGGACAAGACCTACGAGCAGTACTTC CASSCRDKTYEQYF
TRBJ2-3 NA 20 TRBD2 TRBV4-2 TGTGCCAGCAGCCAAGATTGGCTCCTAGCGGGGGGACCCAGCACAGATACGCAGTATTTT CASSQDWLLAGGPSTDTQYF
TRBJ2-3 NA 15 NA TRBV4-2 TGTGCCAGCAGCCAAGCGACGGGACCCACAGATACGCAGTATTTT CASSQATGPTDTQYF
TRBJ2-7 NA 15 NA TRBV4-1 TGCGCCAGCAGCCAAGATCGGGACTTCTCCTACGAGCAGTACTTC CASSQDRDFSYEQYF
TRBJ2-7 NA 14 NA TRBV5-4 TGTGCCAGCAGCTTGAAAGGGATTCTCGCCGAGCAGTACTTC CASSLKGILAEQYF
TRBJ1-1 NA 14 TRBD1 TRBV12-5 TGTGCTAGTGGCCCGACAGGGGCGGTTACTGAAGCTTTCTTT CASGPTGAVTEAFF
TRBJ2-3 NA 14 NA TRBV6-4 TGTGCCAGCAGTGAGGGAGCGGGCACAGATACGCAGTATTTT CASSEGAGTDTQYF
TRBJ1-5 NA 16 TRBD1 TRBV4-2 TGTGCCAGCAGCCAAGGAGGTCCCCAGGGGGATCAGCCCCAGCATTTT CASSQGGPQGDQPQHF
TRBJ2-7 NA 12 NA TRBV13 TGTGCCAGCAGCTTTAATCAAAGTCAGCAGTACTTC CASSFNQSQQYF
TRBJ1-2 NA 17 NA TRBV19 TGTGCCAGTAGTATAGATCCGGAAGATCCCTTTATTTATGGCTACACCTTC CASSIDPEDPFIYGYTF
TRBJ2-7 NA 15 TRBD2 TRBV5-4 TGTGCCAGCAGCTTGTGGCGGGGGGCCTCCTACGAGCAGTACTTC CASSLWRGASYEQYF
TRBJ2-5 NA 15 TRBD2 TRBV4-3 TGCGCCAGCAGCCAAGAAGGTAGCGGGGAAGAGACCCAGTACTTC CASSQEGSGEETQYF
TRBJ1-2 NA 14 TRBD1 TRBV10-3 TGTGCCATCAGTGAGTCGAGGACAGGGGATGGCTACACCTTC CAISESRTGDGYTF
TRBJ2-3 NA 14 NA TRBV9 TGTGCCAGCAGCGCAGGGGACTATCCTATTACGCAGTATTTT CASSAGDYPITQYF
TRBJ2-7 once 13 TRBD1 TRBV6-5 TGTGCCAGCAGTACACTGACAGGGGCTGAGCAGTACTTC CASSTLTGAEQYF
TRBJ2-5 NA 14 NA TRBV10-2 TGCGCCACCGGAGACAGGTATGAGGAAGAGACCCAGTACTTC CATGDRYEEETQYF
TRBJ2-1 NA 14 TRBD2 TRBV6-4 TGTGCCAGCATTTGCGGGGAGGGGTACAATGAGCAGTTCTTC CASICGEGYNEQFF
TRBJ2-5 NA 13 NA TRBV15 TGTGCCACCAGCAGAAAACTTCCAGGGGCCCAGTACTTC CATSRKLPGAQYF
TRBJ1-1 NA 17 TRBD1 TRBV4-3 TGCGCCAGCAGCCAAGCAGTCCGGCAGGGGGAAGGCACTGAAGCTTTCTTT CASSQAVRQGEGTEAFF
TRBJ2-7 NA 15 NA TRBV7-9 TGTGCCAGCAGCTTACGGGCAGGCCTGGGGGACGAGCAGTACTTC CASSLRAGLGDEQYF
TRBJ1-6 NA 14 NA TRBV10-2 TGCGCCAGCAGTGACAACTGCTATAATTCACCCCTCCACTTT CASSDNCYNSPLHF
TRBJ1-3 NA 15 TRBD1 TRBV14 TGTGCCAGCAGTCCCCGTGGGCAGGGGGAAGACACCATATATTTT CASSPRGQGEDTIYF
TRBJ1-2 NA 16 TRBD1 TRBV11-2 TGTGCCAGCAGCTGGACAGGGGATATACCCGTATATGGCTACACCTTC CASSWTGDIPVYGYTF